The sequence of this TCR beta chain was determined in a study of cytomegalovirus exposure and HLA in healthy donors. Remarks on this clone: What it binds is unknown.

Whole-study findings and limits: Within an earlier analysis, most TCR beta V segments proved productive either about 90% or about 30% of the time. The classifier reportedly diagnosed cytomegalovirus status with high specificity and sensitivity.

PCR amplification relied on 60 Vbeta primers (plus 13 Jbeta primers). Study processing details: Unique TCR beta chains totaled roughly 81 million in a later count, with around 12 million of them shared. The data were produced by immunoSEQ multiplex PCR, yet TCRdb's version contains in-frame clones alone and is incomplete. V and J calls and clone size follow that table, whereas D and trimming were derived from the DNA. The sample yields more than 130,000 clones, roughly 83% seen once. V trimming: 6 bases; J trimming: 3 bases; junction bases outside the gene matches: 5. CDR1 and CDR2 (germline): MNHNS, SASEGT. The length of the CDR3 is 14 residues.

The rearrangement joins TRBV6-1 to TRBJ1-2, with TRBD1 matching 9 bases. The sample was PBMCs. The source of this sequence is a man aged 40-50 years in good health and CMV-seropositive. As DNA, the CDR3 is TGTGCCAGCAGGGACAGGGGACTAGACTATGGCTACACCTTC. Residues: CASRDRGLDYGYTF.